These 12 T cell receptor beta chains were sequenced from one sample in a study of blood T cell repertoires in COVID-19. Assay used: immunoSEQ multiplex PCR; TCRdb lists only in-frame clones, some missing. Of 350,000 to 450,000 clones listed, around 87% were seen once; the top ten hold about 2.9%. Sequences were obtained from peripheral blood. The receptors here all came from a human donor in a cohort sampled during active COVID-19.

This clone has just one count. The gene calls are TRBV18 and TRBJ1-1, with a possible D match to TRBD1 (6 bases). V was pared by 5 bases and J by 2 bases, with 12 bases between. This CDR3 is built from 14 residues. The germline V gene has CDR1 KGHSH and CDR2 LQKENI. The DNA for the CDR3 is TGTGCCAGCTCAGAAACAGGGCTAAACACTGAAGCTTTCTTT. Its protein product is CASSETGLNTEAFF.

This rearrangement joins TRBV7-3 to TRBJ2-1; 8 nucleotides align to TRBD2. Unmatched junction bases numbered 8, after V lost 8 bases and J lost 5 bases. The CDR3 totals 14 residues. Germline CDR1 reads SGHTA; CDR2 reads FQGTGA. The CDR3 loop reads CASGSGGANNEQFF. DNA of the CDR3: TGTGCCAGCGGAAGCGGGGGAGCCAACAATGAGCAGTTCTTC.

In its sample, this clone was seen a few times. The chain carries TRBV7-2 and TRBJ2-2; TRBD1 might be the D (5 bases). The germline CDR1 and CDR2 sequences are SGHTA and FQGNSA. V lost 6 bases and J 4 bases, leaving 12 bases between the germline ends. This CDR3 is 14 amino acids long. The CDR3: CASSQGSATGELFF. Written as DNA, the CDR3 is TGTGCCAGCAGTCAGGGTTCAGCCACCGGGGAGCTGTTTTTT.

The chain combines TRBV5-1 with TRBJ1-2; 9 positions match TRBD1. V was pared by 5 bases and J by 4 bases, with 3 bases of the junction left unmatched. Germline assignment: CDR1 SGHRS and CDR2 YFSETQ. The CDR3 spans 13 residues. The CDR3 loop is CASRGQGTYGYTF. For the CDR3, the DNA is TGCGCCAGCAGGGGACAGGGAACCTATGGCTACACCTTC.

This clone was seen just once. The rearrangement uses TRBV7-2 and TRBJ1-1; D remains unclear. CDR1 SGHTA and CDR2 FQGNSA come from the germline V gene. Trimming stripped 2 bases from V and 3 bases from J, with 13 bases between. This CDR3 spans 15 amino acids. CDR3 bases: TGTGCCAGCAGCTTATTCGGACTTGGGGACACTGAAGCTTTCTTT. It encodes CASSLFGLGDTEAFF.

Only one count was recorded for this clone. This rearrangement joins TRBV27 to TRBJ2-1; TRBD2 matches 7 bases. CDR3 length: 14 residues. Germline assignment: CDR1 MNHEY and CDR2 SMNVEV (reference sequence). V lost 5 bases and J lost 8; bases outside the gene matches: 9. The CDR3 protein is CASSERGVGDEQFF. DNA of the CDR3: TGTGCCAGCAGTGAACGGGGGGTGGGAGATGAGCAGTTCTTC.

J is TRBJ2-1 and V is TRBV7-3; possibly TRBD2 for D (5 bases). This CDR3 has 15 amino acids. CDR1 is SGHTA, CDR2 FQGTGA, per germline. V lost 5 bases and J 3 bases, leaving 14 bases between the germline ends. CDR3 nucleotide sequence: TGTGCCAGCAGCCCCTCGATCGGGGACTACAATGAGCAGTTCTTC. Translation: CASSPSIGDYNEQFF.

The V and J genes are TRBV6-6 and TRBJ2-7; a possible D gene is TRBD2 (6 bases). The germline V gene has CDR1 MNHNY and CDR2 SVGAGI (reference sequence). V lost 4 bases, J lost 4 bases, and 11 bases lay in between. This CDR3 is built from 13 residues. Here the CDR3 DNA reads TGTGCCAGCAGTTTCGGGACTTCTTACGAGCAGTACTTC. This gives the protein CASSFGTSYEQYF.

V is TRBV10-3 and J is TRBJ2-2; 15 positions agree with TRBD2. This CDR3 spans 16 amino acids. V shed 6 bases, J shed 5 bases, and the junction held 4 bases outside the gene matches. CDR1 is ENHRY and CDR2 is SYGVKD in the germline V gene. The CDR3 here is CAIRPGLAGGTGELFF. The CDR3 DNA reads as TGTGCCATCAGACCCGGACTAGCGGGGGGGACCGGGGAGCTGTTTTTT.

A word on this clone: At one end, the junction sequence differs from germline, possibly due to a read error. J is TRBJ2-3 and V is TRBV24-1; TRBD1 aligns across 8 bases. Germline V gene sequence: CDR1 KGHDR, CDR2 SFDVKD. CDR3 length: 14 residues. CDR3 in DNA: TGTGCCACCAGTGAATCAGGGGGCACGGATACGCAGTATTTT. Its protein is CATSESGGTDTQYF.

The V gene is TRBV24-1, the J gene TRBJ2-5; the D gene is possibly TRBD1 (6 bases). Germline CDR1 KGHDR, CDR2 SFDVKD. V lost 3 bases to trimming and J lost 11 bases, with 12 bases between them. The CDR3 totals 12 residues. The CDR3 spells CATSDTTGLQYF. The CDR3 DNA is TGTGCCACCAGTGATACGACAGGTTTACAGTACTTC.

The chain employs TRBV5-1 and TRBJ1-1; D is possibly TRBD1 (6 bases). CDR1 and CDR2 from the germline V gene are SGHRS and YFSETQ. V was cut by 4 bases and J by 0 bases, with 25 bases left in between. CDR3 length equals 19 residues. The CDR3 here is CASSLFPERRTDMNTEAFF. The DNA of the CDR3 is TGCGCCAGCAGCCTTTTCCCCGAAAGAAGGACAGATATGAACACTGAAGCTTTCTTT.